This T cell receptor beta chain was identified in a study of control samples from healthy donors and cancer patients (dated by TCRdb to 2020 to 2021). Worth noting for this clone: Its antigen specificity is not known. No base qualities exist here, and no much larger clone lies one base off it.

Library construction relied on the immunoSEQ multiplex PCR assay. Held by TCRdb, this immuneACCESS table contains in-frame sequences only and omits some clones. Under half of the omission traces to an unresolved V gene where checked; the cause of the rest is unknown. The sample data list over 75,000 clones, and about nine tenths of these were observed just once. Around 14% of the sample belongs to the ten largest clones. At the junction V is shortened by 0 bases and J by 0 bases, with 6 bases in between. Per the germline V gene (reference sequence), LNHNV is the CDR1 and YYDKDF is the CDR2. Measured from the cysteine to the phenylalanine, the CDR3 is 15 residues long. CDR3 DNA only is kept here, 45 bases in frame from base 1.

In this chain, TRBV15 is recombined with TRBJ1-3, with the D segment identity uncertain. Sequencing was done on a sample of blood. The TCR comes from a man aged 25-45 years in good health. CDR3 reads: CATSRDESSGNTIYF. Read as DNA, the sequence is TGTGCCACCAGCAGAGATGAAAGCTCTGGAAACACCATATATTTT. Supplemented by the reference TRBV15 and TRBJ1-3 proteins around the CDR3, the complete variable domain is DAMVIQNPRYQVTQFGKPVTLSCSQTLNHNVMYWYQQKSSQAPKLLFHYYDKDFNNEADTPDNFQSRRPNTSFCFLDIRSPGLGDTAMYLCATSRDESSGNTIYFGEGSWLTVV.